This record concerns one T cell receptor (beta chain) sequence. Trimming at V came to 8 bases and at J to 1 base, leaving 1 base not matched to a gene. This CDR3 has 12 amino acids. Germline-derived CDR1 and CDR2 are MNHEY and SVGAGI. This record comes from a study of blood T cell repertoires in COVID-19. The wider study: Samples representing acute and convalescent COVID-19 were sourced from the United States, Italy and Spain. T cells, B-cell-depleted T cells, or PBMCs supplied cDNA or gDNA.

Original analysis: Estimates of nucleated cell counts were drawn from the amplification of reference gene primers. Produced via immunoSEQ multiplex PCR; TCRdb's table is partial and in-frame only. V and J calls and clone size are copied from that table; D and trimming were computed from the DNA. The data show some 150,000 clones, approximately 90% seen once. The TCR was taken from a human donor in a cohort sampled during active COVID-19. The rearrangement joins TRBV6-5 to TRBJ2-7; 8 bases line up with TRBD1. Material: peripheral blood. The CDR3 loop reads CASQGASYEQYF. DNA for the CDR3: TGTGCCAGCCAGGGGGCGTCCTACGAGCAGTACTTC.